Listed below are T cell receptor beta chains from one sample, sequenced in a study of prognosis after radiotherapy for stage I lung cancer. A single record per CDR3 protein comes from TCRdb applying MiXCR to the multiplex PCR reads. The sample yields more than 30,000 distinct CDR3 sequences, roughly 40% seen once. Sequences were derived from PBMCs, sampled before or after stereotactic body radiation therapy (not recorded which). The receptors shown here come from a donor aged 50 or older with non-small cell lung cancer. Each CDR3 is given with its conserved first and last residue. Fields, in order: clone size, D gene, J gene, V gene, CDR3 protein, CDR3 DNA. D genes are given only for firm matches. Rows give clone size only sometimes, using once, few, many, or a class for an expanded clone.

abundance: many
d_gene: TRBD2
j_gene: TRBJ2-5
v_gene: TRBV20-1
CDR3aa: CSASLLAGSETQYF
CDR3nt: TGCAGTGCTAGTTTACTAGCGGGATCGGAGACCCAGTACTTC

abundance: -
d_gene: TRBD2
j_gene: TRBJ2-1
v_gene: TRBV7-2
CDR3aa: CASSLACLAGGYNEQFF
CDR3nt: TGTGCCAGCAGCTTAGCTTGCCTAGCGGGGGGATATAATGAGCAGTTCTTC

abundance: many
d_gene: TRBD2
j_gene: TRBJ2-3
v_gene: TRBV6-1
CDR3aa: CASGETSGGPDTQYF
CDR3nt: TGTGCCAGCGGCGAGACTAGCGGGGGCCCAGATACGCAGTATTTT

abundance: many
d_gene: TRBD1
j_gene: TRBJ1-1
v_gene: TRBV6-5
CDR3aa: CASSYRGTGNTEAFF
CDR3nt: TGTGCCAGCAGTTACCGAGGGACAGGGAACACTGAAGCTTTCTTT

abundance: many
d_gene: -
j_gene: TRBJ2-3
v_gene: TRBV5-1
CDR3aa: CASSLGGRATTDTQYF
CDR3nt: TGCGCCAGCAGCTTGGGTGGGAGAGCCACGACAGATACGCAGTATTTT

abundance: many
d_gene: -
j_gene: TRBJ2-2
v_gene: TRBV5-4
CDR3aa: CASSPGTANTGELFF
CDR3nt: TGTGCCAGCAGCCCCGGGACGGCGAACACCGGGGAGCTGTTTTTT

abundance: many
d_gene: -
j_gene: TRBJ1-2
v_gene: TRBV7-2
CDR3aa: CASSLGRERAYGYTF
CDR3nt: TGTGCCAGCAGCTTAGGCAGGGAAAGGGCCTATGGCTACACCTTC

abundance: many
d_gene: -
j_gene: TRBJ2-7
v_gene: TRBV19
CDR3aa: CASGIGPYEQYF
CDR3nt: TGTGCCAGTGGAATAGGGCCCTACGAGCAGTACTTC

abundance: -
d_gene: -
j_gene: TRBJ1-5
v_gene: TRBV19
CDR3aa: CASSIGQASNQPQHF
CDR3nt: TGTGCCAGTAGTATAGGACAGGCCAGCAATCAGCCCCAGCATTTT

abundance: many
d_gene: -
j_gene: TRBJ2-1
v_gene: TRBV24-1
CDR3aa: CATSGPGGRHEQFF
CDR3nt: TGTGCCACCAGTGGTCCAGGAGGGCGTCATGAGCAGTTCTTC

abundance: medium-sized
d_gene: -
j_gene: TRBJ2-7
v_gene: TRBV28
CDR3aa: CASRMTGRGTYEQYF
CDR3nt: TGTGCCAGCAGGATGACAGGCCGGGGCACCTACGAGCAGTACTTC

abundance: medium-sized
d_gene: TRBD1
j_gene: TRBJ2-7
v_gene: TRBV27
CDR3aa: CASRTGAHEQYF
CDR3nt: TGTGCCAGCCGGACAGGGGCCCACGAGCAGTACTTC

abundance: many
d_gene: TRBD2
j_gene: TRBJ2-7
v_gene: TRBV20-1
CDR3aa: CSARLAGDYEQYF
CDR3nt: TGCAGTGCTAGACTAGCGGGGGACTACGAGCAGTACTTC

abundance: medium-sized
d_gene: TRBD1
j_gene: TRBJ2-3
v_gene: TRBV12-3/TRBV12-4
CDR3aa: CASGWTGGADTQYF
CDR3nt: TGTGCCAGCGGCTGGACAGGGGGCGCAGATACGCAGTATTTT

abundance: few
d_gene: -
j_gene: TRBJ1-1
v_gene: TRBV5-6
CDR3aa: CASSDAGDTEAFF
CDR3nt: TGTGCCAGCAGCGACGCAGGGGATACTGAAGCTTTCTTT